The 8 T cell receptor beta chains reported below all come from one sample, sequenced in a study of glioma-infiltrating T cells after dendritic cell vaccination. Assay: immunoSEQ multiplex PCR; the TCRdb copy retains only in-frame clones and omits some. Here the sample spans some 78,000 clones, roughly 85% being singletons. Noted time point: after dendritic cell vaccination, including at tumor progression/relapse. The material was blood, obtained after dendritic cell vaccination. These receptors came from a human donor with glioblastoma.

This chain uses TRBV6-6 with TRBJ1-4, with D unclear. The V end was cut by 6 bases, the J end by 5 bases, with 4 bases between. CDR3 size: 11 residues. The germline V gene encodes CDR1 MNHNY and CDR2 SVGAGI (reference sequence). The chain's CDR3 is CASSLNEKLFF. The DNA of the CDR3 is TGTGCCAGCAGCCTAAATGAAAAACTGTTTTTT.

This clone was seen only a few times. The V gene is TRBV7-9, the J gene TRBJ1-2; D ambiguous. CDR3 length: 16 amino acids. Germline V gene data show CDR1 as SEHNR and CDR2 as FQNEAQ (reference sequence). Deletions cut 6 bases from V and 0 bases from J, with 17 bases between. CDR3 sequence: CASRREEEEANYGYTF. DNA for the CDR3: TGTGCCAGCAGGAGGGAGGAAGAAGAAGCTAACTATGGCTACACCTTC. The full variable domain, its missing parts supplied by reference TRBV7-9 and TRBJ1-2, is DTGVSQNPRHKITKRGQNVTFRCDPISEHNRLYWYRQTLGQGPEFLTYFQNEAQLEKSRLLSDRFSAERPKGSFSTLEIQRTEQGDSAMYLCASRREEEEANYGYTFGSGTRLTVV.

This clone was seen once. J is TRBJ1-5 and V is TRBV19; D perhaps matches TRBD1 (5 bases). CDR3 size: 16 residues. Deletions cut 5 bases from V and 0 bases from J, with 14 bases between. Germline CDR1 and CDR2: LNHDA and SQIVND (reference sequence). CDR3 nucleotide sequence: TGTGCCAGTAGTGGGGGGATCCCATATAGCAATCAGCCCCAGCATTTT. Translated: CASSGGIPYSNQPQHF.

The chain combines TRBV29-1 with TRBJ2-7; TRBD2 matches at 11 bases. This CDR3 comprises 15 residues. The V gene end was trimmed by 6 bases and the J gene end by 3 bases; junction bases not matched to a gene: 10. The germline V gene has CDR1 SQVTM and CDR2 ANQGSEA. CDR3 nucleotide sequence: TGCAGCGTCGAACCCGGGACTAGCGGAGGCTACGAGCAGTACTTC. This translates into CSVEPGTSGGYEQYF.

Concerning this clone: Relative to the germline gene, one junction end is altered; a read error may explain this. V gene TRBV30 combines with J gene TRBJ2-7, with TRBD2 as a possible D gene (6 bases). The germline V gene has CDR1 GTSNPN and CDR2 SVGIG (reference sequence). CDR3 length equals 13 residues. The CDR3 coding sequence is TGTACCTGGGCAAATCGGGGGACGCACGAGCAGTACTTC. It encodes CTWANRGTHEQYF.

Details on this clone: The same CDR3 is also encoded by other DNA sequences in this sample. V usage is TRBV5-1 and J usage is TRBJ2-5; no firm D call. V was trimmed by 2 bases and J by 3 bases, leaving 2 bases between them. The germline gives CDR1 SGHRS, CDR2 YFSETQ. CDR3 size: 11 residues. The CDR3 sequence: CASSFKETQYF. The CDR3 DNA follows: TGCGCCAGCAGCTTTAAAGAGACCCAGTACTTC.

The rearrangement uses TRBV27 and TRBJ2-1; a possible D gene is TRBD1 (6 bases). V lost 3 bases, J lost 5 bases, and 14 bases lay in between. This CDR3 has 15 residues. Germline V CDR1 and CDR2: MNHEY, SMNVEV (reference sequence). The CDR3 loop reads CASSLNRASDNEQFF. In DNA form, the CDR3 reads TGTGCCAGCAGTTTGAACAGGGCGTCGGACAATGAGCAGTTCTTC.

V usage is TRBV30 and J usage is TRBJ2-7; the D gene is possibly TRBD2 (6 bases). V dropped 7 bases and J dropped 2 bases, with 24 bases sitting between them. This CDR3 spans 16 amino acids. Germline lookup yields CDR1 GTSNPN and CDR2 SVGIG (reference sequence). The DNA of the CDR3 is TGTGCCTTGGTCGGAGGGCCAAACACCCTGACCTACGAGCAGTACTTC. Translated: CALVGGPNTLTYEQYF. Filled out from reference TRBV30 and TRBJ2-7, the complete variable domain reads SQTIHQWPATLVQPVGSPLSLECTVEGTSNPNLYWYRQAAGRGLQLLFYSVGIGQISSEVPQNLSASRPQDRQFILSSKKLLLSDSGFYLCALVGGPNTLTYEQYFGPGTRLTVT.